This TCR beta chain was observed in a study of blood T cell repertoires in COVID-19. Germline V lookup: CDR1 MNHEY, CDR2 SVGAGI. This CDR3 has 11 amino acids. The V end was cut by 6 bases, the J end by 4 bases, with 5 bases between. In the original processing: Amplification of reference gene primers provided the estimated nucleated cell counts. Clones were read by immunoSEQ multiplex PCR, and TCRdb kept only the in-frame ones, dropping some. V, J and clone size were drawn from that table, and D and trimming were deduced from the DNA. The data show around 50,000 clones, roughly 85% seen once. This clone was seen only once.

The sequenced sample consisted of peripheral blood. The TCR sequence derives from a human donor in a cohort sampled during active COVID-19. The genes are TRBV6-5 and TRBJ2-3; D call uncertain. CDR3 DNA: TGTGCCAGCAGAAGAGCAGATACGCAGTATTTT. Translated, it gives CASRRADTQYF.